One and the same sample provided the 13 T cell receptor beta chains below, sequenced in a study of monozygotic twins with inflammatory bowel disease. TCRdb processed the 5' RACE reads again and assigns one entry to each CDR3 protein, with no DNA. This sample's table reports 93,000 or so distinct CDR3 sequences. The sequencing input was blood. Receptors were obtained from a human donor with ulcerative colitis or Crohn's disease, or a healthy co-twin of an affected twin (not recorded which).

The chain recombines TRBV7-9 with TRBJ1-6; TCRdb returns TRBD1, unconfirmable since there is no DNA. CDR1 and CDR2 (germline): SEHNR, FQNEAQ (reference sequence). The CDR3 loop spans 16 amino acids. The CDR3 here is CASSLTQGSASSPLHF.

The rearrangement joins TRBV12-3 or TRBV12-4 to TRBJ2-1; TCRdb calls TRBD2, which cannot be checked without DNA. The CDR3 is 15 residues long. The CDR3 region is CASRADLAGVYEQFF.

The chain uses TRBV6-2 or TRBV6-3 and TRBJ2-1. This CDR3 is 14 amino acids long. Germline CDR1 MNHEY, CDR2 SVGEGT. The chain's CDR3 is CASSYSDSYNEQFF.

This rearrangement joins TRBV11-2 to TRBJ1-3; without DNA, the TCRdb call of TRBD1 cannot be checked. Germline assignment: CDR1 SGHAT and CDR2 FQNNGV. The CDR3 is 18 residues long. This chain's CDR3 is CASSLVAGQLSSGNTIYF.

V gene TRBV28 combines with J gene TRBJ2-7; the D call of TRBD2 rests on TCRdb alone, since no DNA is present to check it. The CDR3 is made up of 18 amino acids. Looked up from germline, CDR1 is MDHEN and CDR2 is SYDVKM. The CDR3 here is CASSPRGLAGPSSYEQYF.

V is TRBV5-4 and J is TRBJ2-3; no DNA is available, so the TRBD2 call from TCRdb remains unchecked. Germline values: CDR1 SGHNT, CDR2 YYREEE (reference sequence). The CDR3 is 16 amino acids. The CDR3 protein is CASSNEAAGGPDTQYF.

This chain links TRBV20-1 with TRBJ1-4; TCRdb's D call, TRBD1, is unchecked because there is no DNA. The CDR3 has 15 residues. Per the germline V gene, CDR1 is DFQATT and CDR2 is SNEGSKA (reference sequence). The CDR3: CSGETPGPWVGKLFF.

The V and J genes are TRBV30 and TRBJ1-2; TCRdb indicates TRBD1, and absent DNA this call remains unverified. This CDR3 is built from 14 residues. Germline CDR1 GTSNPN, CDR2 SVGIG (reference sequence). The CDR3 loop is CAWSPDRDRSGYTF.

This chain joins TRBV20-1 and TRBJ2-1; TCRdb's D call, TRBD2, is unchecked because there is no DNA. CDR3 length: 15 residues. Germline lookup yields CDR1 DFQATT and CDR2 SNEGSKA (reference sequence). CDR3 sequence reads: CSARVGGLIYNEQFF.

CDR3 protein: CSASYRGAYNEQFF. V usage is TRBV20-1 and J usage is TRBJ2-1; TCRdb returns TRBD1, unconfirmable since there is no DNA. The CDR3 is 14 residues long. Germline assignment: CDR1 DFQATT and CDR2 SNEGSKA (reference sequence).

The J gene is TRBJ1-6, the V gene TRBV10-3; the TRBD1 assignment by TCRdb is unverifiable without DNA. The CDR3 contains 15 residues. The germline V gene has CDR1 ENHRY and CDR2 SYGVKD. This CDR3 is CAIGYRERGNSPLHF.

This chain links TRBV24-1 with TRBJ2-3; TCRdb selects TRBD1, and the lack of DNA leaves this call unchecked. CDR1 is KGHDR, CDR2 SFDVKD, per germline. The CDR3 totals 16 residues. This CDR3 reads CATSDIYRVGTDTQYF.

V and J are TRBV6-5 and TRBJ2-7. Germline loops: CDR1 MNHEY, CDR2 SVGAGI. The CDR3 is 11 amino acids. CDR3 region: CASSYGSEQYF.